This T cell receptor (beta chain) derives from a study of human T cells and chemical hapten exposure. Time point noted: patch test 2, 6 weeks after DPC sensitization. As to treatment: therapeutic diphenylcyclopropenone sensitization with weekly scalp DPC. TCRdb fed the RACE reads into MiXCR, producing one record per CDR3 protein. Among 95,000 or so distinct CDR3 sequences listed, roughly an eighth were seen once. V was clipped by 6 bases and J by 6 bases, with 7 bases between them. Germline lookup yields CDR1 MNHNY and CDR2 SVGAGI (reference sequence). The CDR3 sequence is 11 residues long. This clonotype occurred many times.

Material: whole blood, obtained in connection with sensitization to the hapten diphenylcyclopropenone (DPC). The chain recombines TRBV6-6 with TRBJ2-3; D unresolved. The sequence came from a woman aged 40 to 50 with alopecia areata. Some clones in this sample may be carry-over from other donors' samples. The CDR3 DNA is TGTGCCAGCAGCCACCCCGATACGCAGTATTTT. This codes for CASSHPDTQYF.